This T cell receptor beta chain emerged from a study of control samples from healthy donors and cancer patients (dated by TCRdb to about 2020). Inclusive of the bounding cysteine and phenylalanine, the CDR3 is 13 residues long. Only the CDR3 part of the read is kept: 39 bases, read in frame from the first base. V trim: 4 bases; J trim: 11 bases; unmatched bases: 8. CDR1 and CDR2 are read off the germline V gene (reference sequence) as LNHDA and SQIVND. About this clone: What this receptor recognizes is not known. No much larger clone exists at a distance of one base, and base qualities are not known.

The method was the immunoSEQ multiplex PCR assay. TCRdb mirrors the immuneACCESS table, restricted to in-frame sequences. Some clones are absent from its copies; in checked studies, under half trace to an unresolved V gene, and the reason for the others is unknown. The sample records about 29,000 clones, roughly nine tenths of which are singletons. The biggest ten clones account for around 3.6% of the sample. The sequence is built from TRBV19 and TRBJ1-1, and 9 junctional nucleotides match TRBD1. The sequenced sample was formalin-fixed, paraffin-embedded tissue. The receptor comes from a female donor with melanoma. The bases are TGTGCCAGTAGTAACGACGGGGACAGGGAGGCTTTCTTT. The encoded protein is CASSNDGDREAFF.